The 4 T cell receptor beta chains given below trace back to one sample, sequenced in a study of blood T cell repertoires in COVID-19. Some clones are missing from TCRdb's copy, which holds only in-frame ones; the method was immunoSEQ multiplex PCR. The data contain 450,000 or so clones, around 89% of them singletons. The sample comprised peripheral blood. All receptors come from a middle-aged woman with COVID-19, enrolled during active disease.

In regard to this clone: At one of its ends the junction is not consistent with the germline gene, which may arise from a read error. The J gene is TRBJ2-5, the V gene TRBV28; 8 nucleotides align to TRBD1. The CDR3 covers 12 residues. Germline-derived CDR1 and CDR2 are MDHEN and SYDVKM. The CDR3 nucleotides read TGTGCCAGCAGTTTAGAGCGAGGACAGGGTGACTTC. Its translation: CASSLERGQGDF. Full variable domain (rest looked up from reference TRBV28 and TRBJ2-5): DVKVTQSSRYLVKRTGEKVFLECVQDMDHENMFWYRQDPGLGLRLIYFSYDVKMKEKGDIPEGYSVSREKKERFSLILESASTNQTSMYLCASSLERGQGDFGPGTRLLVL.

The CDR3 DNA reads as TGTGCCAGCAGCTTAATGTCGGAGAATCAGCCCCAGCATTTT. Amino acid sequence: CASSLMSENQPQHF. The chain links TRBV7-9 to TRBJ1-5; D not certain. Deletions cut 2 bases from V and 4 bases from J, with 9 bases between. Looked up from germline, CDR1 is SEHNR and CDR2 is FQNEAQ (reference sequence). The length of the CDR3 is 14 residues.

This chain connects TRBV27 to TRBJ2-7, with D maybe TRBD1 (6 bases). V was cut by 2 bases and J by 7 bases, with 15 bases left in between. The CDR3 has 14 amino acids. CDR1 and CDR2 from the germline V gene are MNHEY and SMNVEV (reference sequence). The CDR3 region is CASSLARGRGEQYF. The DNA of the CDR3 is TGTGCCAGCAGTTTAGCCAGGGGCAGAGGGGAGCAGTACTTC.

This clone was observed a few times. The V call is TRBV28, the J call TRBJ2-7; unclear D gene. Germline loops: CDR1 MDHEN, CDR2 SYDVKM. The CDR3 is made up of 12 amino acids. V was shortened by 3 bases and J by 4 bases, with 7 bases between the two germline ends. CDR3 coding DNA: TGTGCCAGCAGTTTTTTCGGGTACGAGCAGTACTTC. The encoded protein is CASSFFGYEQYF.